One sample yielded the 2 T cell receptor beta chains listed below, sequenced in a study of blood T cell repertoires in COVID-19. Profiled with immunoSEQ multiplex PCR; TCRdb holds only in-frame clones, not every one. The table lists just over 350,000 clones, less than 90% of them singletons. The sequenced sample was peripheral blood. The receptors originated from an older woman with COVID-19, enrolled during active disease.

The J gene is TRBJ2-5, the V gene TRBV7-6, with 14 bases matching TRBD2. V was clipped by 5 bases and J by 1 base; unmatched bases: 6. Germline loops: CDR1 SGHVS, CDR2 FNYEAQ. This CDR3 region has 17 residues. The CDR3 spells CASSPWGLAGAQETQYF. The DNA of the CDR3 is TGTGCCAGCAGCCCCTGGGGACTAGCGGGGGCCCAAGAGACCCAGTACTTC.

J is TRBJ1-4 and V is TRBV6-5, with 10 nucleotides matching TRBD1. The CDR3 has 15 amino acids. In germline, CDR1 is MNHEY, CDR2 SVGAGI. J was trimmed by 0 bases and V by 6 bases; bases with no gene match: 1. The CDR3: CASRGTGATNEKLFF. The DNA for the CDR3 is TGTGCCAGCAGAGGGACAGGGGCAACTAATGAAAAACTGTTTTTT.